These T cell receptor beta chains were read from a single sample in a study of blood T cells in healthy people across ages. Via MiXCR, TCRdb re-called the 5' RACE reads, giving one row per CDR3 protein. In the table there are approximately 1.5 million distinct CDR3 sequences, approximately 39% of which are singletons. Specimen: blood. Source of these receptors: a woman under 30 in good health. The CDR3 runs from the conserved cysteine through the conserved F or W. The order of the fields is clone size, V gene, D gene, J gene, CDR3 protein, CDR3 DNA. D genes are given only for firm matches. Clone size appears in some rows only: once, few, many, or a class for an expanded clone.

few,TRBV12-3/TRBV12-4,.,TRBJ1-1,CASSLSLITEAFF,TGTGCCAGCAGTTTGTCCCTGATCACTGAAGCTTTCTTT
few,TRBV4-3,TRBD2,TRBJ2-1,CASSQALADSYNEQFF,TGCGCCAGCAGCCAAGCTCTAGCGGACTCCTACAATGAGCAGTTCTTC
.,TRBV4-1,TRBD2,TRBJ2-7,CASSQVSAGWNEQYF,TGCGCCAGCAGCCAAGTCTCAGCGGGGTGGAATGAGCAGTACTTC
.,TRBV20-1,.,TRBJ2-7,CSAGHEGAGEQYF,TGCAGTGCCGGCCATGAAGGAGCGGGCGAGCAGTACTTC
.,TRBV6-2/TRBV6-3,.,TRBJ2-5,CASSYAGRETQYF,TGTGCCAGCAGTTATGCCGGGAGAGAGACCCAGTACTTC
few,TRBV5-5,.,TRBJ1-6,CASSSRTDYNSPLHF,TGTGCCAGCAGCTCCAGGACAGACTATAATTCACCCCTCCACTTT
.,TRBV5-1,.,TRBJ1-4,CASSLDKHGATNEKLFF,TGCGCCAGCAGCTTGGACAAACATGGGGCAACTAATGAAAAACTGTTTTTT
.,TRBV20-1,.,TRBJ2-5,CSAVPDGLTQYF,TGCAGTGCGGTGCCCGATGGACTGACCCAGTACTTC
.,TRBV5-1,.,TRBJ2-3,CASTYADTQYF,TGCGCCAGCACCTACGCAGATACGCAGTATTTT
.,TRBV10-3,TRBD1,TRBJ2-7,CAISDLGQGNYEQYF,TGTGCCATCAGTGACCTTGGACAGGGAAACTACGAGCAGTACTTC
.,TRBV7-2,.,TRBJ2-7,CASSPYRGYEQYF,TGTGCCAGCAGCCCTTATCGGGGGTACGAGCAGTACTTC
many,TRBV10-1,TRBD1,TRBJ2-3,CASSERKSGDRYTQYF,TGCGCCAGCAGTGAGCGGAAGAGTGGGGACAGGTATACGCAGTATTTT
few,TRBV20-1,.,TRBJ2-7,CSADSRGTYEQYF,TGCAGTGCTGACTCGAGGGGGACCTACGAGCAGTACTTC
.,TRBV5-4,TRBD1,TRBJ2-3,CASSQTGFSSTDTQYF,TGTGCCAGCAGCCAGACAGGGTTTTCTAGCACAGATACGCAGTATTTT
.,TRBV2,.,TRBJ2-1,CASSISPRMCNEQFF,TGTGCCAGCAGCATCAGCCCTAGAATGTGCAATGAGCAGTTCTTC
few,TRBV20-1,TRBD1,TRBJ1-4,CSARLNRDSHEKLFF,TGCAGTGCTAGACTCAACCGGGACAGTCATGAAAAACTGTTTTTT
few,TRBV29-1,.,TRBJ2-3,CSGMTGGVTDTQYF,TGCAGCGGGATGACAGGAGGCGTCACAGATACGCAGTATTTT
.,TRBV15,.,TRBJ2-4,CATSAQSLTGNIQYF,TGTGCCACCAGCGCCCAGTCCCTAACAGGGAACATTCAGTACTTC
.,TRBV5-1,TRBD1,TRBJ2-3,CASAHQGVVRETQYF,TGCGCCAGCGCCCATCAGGGGGTTGTGCGAGAGACGCAGTATTTT
few,TRBV12-3/TRBV12-4,.,TRBJ2-5,CASSLIQGGQETQYF,TGTGCCAGCAGTTTAATCCAGGGAGGCCAAGAGACCCAGTACTTC
few,TRBV6-5,.,TRBJ1-2,CASSYSLGEGYGYTF,TGTGCCAGCAGTTACTCGCTGGGGGAGGGCTATGGCTACACCTTC
.,TRBV29-1,TRBD2,TRBJ2-7,CSARIAGTEQYF,TGCAGCGCAAGAATAGCGGGAACCGAGCAGTACTTC
.,TRBV9,.,TRBJ2-7,CASSAEKSYNEQYF,TGTGCCAGCAGCGCAGAAAAGTCCTACAATGAGCAGTACTTC
few,TRBV7-9,TRBD1,TRBJ1-2,CASSYQGQGDGYTF,TGTGCCAGCAGCTACCAGGGACAGGGGGATGGCTACACCTTC
once,TRBV6-2/TRBV6-3,TRBD1,TRBJ2-7,CASSYSTGKAYEQYF,TGTGCCAGCAGTTACTCGACAGGGAAAGCCTACGAGCAGTACTTC
few,TRBV7-3,.,TRBJ2-2,CASSTYTNTGELFF,TGTGCCAGCAGCACCTATACGAACACCGGGGAGCTGTTTTTT
.,TRBV29-1,.,TRBJ1-1,CSALWGGGSEAFF,TGCAGCGCCTTGTGGGGTGGTGGTAGTGAAGCTTTCTTT
.,TRBV4-2,TRBD1,TRBJ2-3,CASRTGTADTDTQYF,TGTGCCAGCAGGACCGGGACAGCCGACACAGATACGCAGTATTTT
.,TRBV5-1,.,TRBJ2-3,CASSRGTGDADTQYF,TGCGCCAGCAGCCGTGGGACGGGGGACGCAGATACGCAGTATTTT
few,TRBV4-1,TRBD1,TRBJ2-7,CASSQEGYRGVYEQYF,TGCGCCAGCAGCCAAGAAGGTTACAGGGGAGTCTACGAGCAGTACTTC
.,TRBV12-3/TRBV12-4,TRBD1,TRBJ2-1,CASSSRGLLRNEQFF,TGTGCCAGCAGTTCCAGGGGGCTTTTGAGGAATGAGCAGTTCTTC
.,TRBV5-1,.,TRBJ2-1,CASSLGIQGGEQFF,TGCGCCAGCAGCTTGGGGATCCAGGGTGGTGAGCAGTTCTTC
.,TRBV20-1,.,TRBJ2-1,CSAPQASDERFF,TGCAGTGCCCCTCAGGCCAGCGATGAGCGGTTCTTC
few,TRBV30,.,TRBJ1-1,CALVSTVEAFF,TGTGCCTTAGTCTCGACAGTTGAGGCTTTCTTT
few,TRBV12-3/TRBV12-4,.,TRBJ2-3,CASSIYTDTQYF,TGTGCCAGCAGTATCTACACAGATACGCAGTATTTT
.,TRBV7-2,TRBD2,TRBJ2-4,CASSSGLAGINIQYF,TGTGCCAGCAGCTCGGGACTAGCGGGGATAAACATTCAGTACTTC
.,TRBV7-9,.,TRBJ1-1,CASSRPAGYGMNTEAFF,TGTGCCAGCAGCCGTCCGGCAGGGTATGGGATGAACACTGAAGCTTTCTTT
few,TRBV4-3,TRBD1,TRBJ2-7,CASSQLSRQGRYEQYF,TGCGCCAGCAGCCAACTTAGTCGACAGGGTCGGTACGAGCAGTACTTC
.,TRBV6-1,.,TRBJ2-1,CASSDRGDYNEQFF,TGTGCCAGCAGTGACCGGGGAGATTACAATGAGCAGTTCTTC
.,TRBV7-9,.,TRBJ2-7,CASSPAFLWEQYF,TGTGCCAGCAGCCCCGCGTTCCTCTGGGAGCAGTACTTC
.,TRBV11-2,TRBD1,TRBJ2-2,CASSSGQGPQGVAGELFF,TGTGCCAGCAGCTCGGGACAGGGGCCCCAAGGGGTGGCCGGGGAGCTGTTTTTT
.,TRBV20-1,.,TRBJ2-7,CSARVIAAAYYEQYF,TGCAGTGCTAGGGTAATAGCTGCGGCTTACTACGAGCAGTACTTC
few,TRBV6-6,.,TRBJ1-2,CASRPTTYGYTF,TGTGCCAGCCGTCCCACAACCTATGGCTACACCTTC
.,TRBV5-1,.,TRBJ2-7,CASSISGYPNEQYF,TGCGCCAGCAGTATAAGTGGATACCCTAACGAGCAGTACTTC
few,TRBV6-2/TRBV6-3,TRBD2,TRBJ2-7,CASSPSMRGGMYEQYF,TGTGCCAGCAGTCCCAGCATGCGGGGGGGAATGTACGAGCAGTACTTC
.,TRBV16,.,TRBJ1-5,CASSPRVDQPQHF,TGTGCCAGCAGCCCCAGGGTAGATCAGCCCCAGCATTTT
.,TRBV9,TRBD2,TRBJ2-7,CASSFLTGTSGYNEQYF,TGTGCCAGCAGCTTCTTAACCGGGACTAGCGGGTACAATGAGCAGTACTTC
.,TRBV7-2,TRBD2,TRBJ2-5,CASSLVGSGGAVNEQYF,TGTGCCAGCAGCTTAGTTGGTAGCGGGGGGGCGGTCAATGAGCAGTACTTC
.,TRBV3-1,.,TRBJ2-5,CASSPPSFTRYHEQYF,TGTGCCAGCAGCCCTCCCTCATTTACTAGATACCATGAGCAGTACTTC
.,TRBV6-1,.,TRBJ1-1,CANKQGPPNTEAFF,TGTGCCAACAAACAGGGCCCCCCGAACACTGAAGCTTTCTTT
.,TRBV30,.,TRBJ1-4,CAWNQGFRHEKLFF,TGTGCCTGGAACCAGGGGTTTAGGCATGAAAAACTGTTTTTT
few,TRBV10-3,TRBD2,TRBJ2-7,CAISEKGGRSYNEQYF,TGTGCCATCAGTGAGAAGGGCGGGAGGTCCTACAATGAGCAGTACTTC
.,TRBV5-1,.,TRBJ2-2,CASSRLSVDTGELFF,TGCGCCAGCAGCCGGTTGTCGGTAGACACCGGGGAGCTGTTTTTT